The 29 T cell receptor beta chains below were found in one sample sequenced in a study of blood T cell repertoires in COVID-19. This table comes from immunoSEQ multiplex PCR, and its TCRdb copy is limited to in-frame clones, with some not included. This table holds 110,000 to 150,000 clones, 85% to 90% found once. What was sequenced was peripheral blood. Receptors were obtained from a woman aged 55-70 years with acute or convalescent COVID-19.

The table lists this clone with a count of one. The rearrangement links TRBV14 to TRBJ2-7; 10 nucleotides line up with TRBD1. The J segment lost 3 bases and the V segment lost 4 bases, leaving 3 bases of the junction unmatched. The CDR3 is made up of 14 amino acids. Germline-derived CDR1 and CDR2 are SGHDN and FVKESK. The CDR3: CASSPRTGGYEQYF. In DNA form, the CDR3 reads TGTGCCAGCAGCCCCCGGACAGGGGGCTACGAGCAGTACTTC.

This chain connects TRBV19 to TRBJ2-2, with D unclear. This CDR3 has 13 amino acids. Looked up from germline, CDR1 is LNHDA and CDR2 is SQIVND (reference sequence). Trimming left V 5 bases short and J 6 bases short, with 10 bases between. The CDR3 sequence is CASSVGDPGELFF. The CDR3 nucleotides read TGTGCCAGTAGTGTCGGAGACCCCGGGGAGCTGTTTTTT.

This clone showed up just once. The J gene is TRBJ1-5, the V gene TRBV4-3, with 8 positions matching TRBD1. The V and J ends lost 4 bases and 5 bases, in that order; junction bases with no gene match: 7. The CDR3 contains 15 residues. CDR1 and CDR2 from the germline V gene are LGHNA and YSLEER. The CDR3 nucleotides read TGCGCCAGCAGCCGTCATCAGGGGGCCGATCAGCCCCAGCATTTT. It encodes CASSRHQGADQPQHF.

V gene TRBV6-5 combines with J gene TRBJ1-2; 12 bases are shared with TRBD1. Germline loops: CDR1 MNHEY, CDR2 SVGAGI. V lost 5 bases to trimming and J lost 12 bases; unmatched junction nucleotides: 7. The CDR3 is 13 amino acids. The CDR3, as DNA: TGTGCCAGCAGTCCTCCGGGACAGGGGGCGAACACCTTC. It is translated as CASSPPGQGANTF.

This CDR3 is CASSLGGTATNYGYTF. CDR3 DNA sequence: TGTGCCAGCAGCTTAGGGGGGACAGCCACTAACTATGGCTACACCTTC. This chain joins TRBV7-9 and TRBJ1-2; 7 bases match TRBD1. Germline V gene lookup returns CDR1 SEHNR and CDR2 FQNEAQ (reference sequence). V gave up 1 base and J gave up 0 bases; unmatched junction bases: 5. This CDR3 has 16 residues.

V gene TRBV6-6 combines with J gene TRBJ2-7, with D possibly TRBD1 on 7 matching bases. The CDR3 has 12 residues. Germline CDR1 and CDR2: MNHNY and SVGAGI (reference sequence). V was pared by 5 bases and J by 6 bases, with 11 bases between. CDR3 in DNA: TGTGCCAGCAGTCCAGGGGGAGGCGAGCAGTACTTC. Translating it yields CASSPGGGEQYF.

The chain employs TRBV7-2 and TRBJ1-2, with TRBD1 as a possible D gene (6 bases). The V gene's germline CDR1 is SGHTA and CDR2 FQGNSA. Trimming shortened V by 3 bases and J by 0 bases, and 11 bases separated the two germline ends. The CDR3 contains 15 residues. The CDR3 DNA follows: TGTGCCAGCAGCTTCGGGACACAGGCTAACTATGGCTACACCTTC. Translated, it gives CASSFGTQANYGYTF.

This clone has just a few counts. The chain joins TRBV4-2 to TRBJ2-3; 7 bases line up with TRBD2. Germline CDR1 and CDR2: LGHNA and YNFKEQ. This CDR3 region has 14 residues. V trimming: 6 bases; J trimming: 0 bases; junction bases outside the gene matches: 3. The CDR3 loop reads CASSPGGSTDTQYF. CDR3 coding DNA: TGTGCCAGCAGTCCGGGAGGTAGCACAGATACGCAGTATTTT.

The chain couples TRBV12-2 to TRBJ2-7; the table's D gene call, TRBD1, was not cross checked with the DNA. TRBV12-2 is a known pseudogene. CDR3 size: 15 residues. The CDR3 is CASRLTGHGSYEQYF. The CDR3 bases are TGTGCAAGTCGCTTAACAGGCCACGGATCCTACGAGCAGTACTTC.

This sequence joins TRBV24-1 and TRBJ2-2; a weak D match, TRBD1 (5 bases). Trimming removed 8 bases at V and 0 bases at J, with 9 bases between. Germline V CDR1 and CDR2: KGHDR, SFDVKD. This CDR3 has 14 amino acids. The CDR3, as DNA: TGTGCCACCACCAGCAGGGCGAACACCGGGGAGCTGTTTTTT. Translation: CATTSRANTGELFF.

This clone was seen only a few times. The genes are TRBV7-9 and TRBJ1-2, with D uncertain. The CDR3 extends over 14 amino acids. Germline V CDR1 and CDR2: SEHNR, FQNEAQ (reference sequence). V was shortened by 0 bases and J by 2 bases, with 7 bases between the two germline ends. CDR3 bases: TGTGCCAGCAGCTTAGCCGGCAGGAACTATGGCTACACCTTC. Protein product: CASSLAGRNYGYTF. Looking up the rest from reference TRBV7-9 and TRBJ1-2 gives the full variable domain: DTGVSQNPRHKITKRGQNVTFRCDPISEHNRLYWYRQTLGQGPEFLTYFQNEAQLEKSRLLSDRFSAERPKGSFSTLEIQRTEQGDSAMYLCASSLAGRNYGYTFGSGTRLTVV.

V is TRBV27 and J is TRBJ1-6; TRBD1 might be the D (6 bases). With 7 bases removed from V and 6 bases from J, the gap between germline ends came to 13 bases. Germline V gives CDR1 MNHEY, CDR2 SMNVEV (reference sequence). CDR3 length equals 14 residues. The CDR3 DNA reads TGTGCCAGCACCCCTGACAGGCTTAATTCACCCCTCCACTTT. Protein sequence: CASTPDRLNSPLHF.

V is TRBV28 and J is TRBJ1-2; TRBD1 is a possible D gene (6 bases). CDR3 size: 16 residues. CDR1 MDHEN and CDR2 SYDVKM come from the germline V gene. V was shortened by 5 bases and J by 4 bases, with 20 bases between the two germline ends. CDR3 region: CASSDPGHLKSYGYTF. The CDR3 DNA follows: TGTGCCAGCAGTGATCCGGGACACTTAAAAAGCTATGGCTACACCTTC.

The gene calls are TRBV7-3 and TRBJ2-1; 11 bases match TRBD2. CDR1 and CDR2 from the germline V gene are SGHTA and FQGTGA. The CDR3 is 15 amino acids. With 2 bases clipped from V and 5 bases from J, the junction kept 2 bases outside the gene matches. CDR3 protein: CASSLSTSGDNEQFF. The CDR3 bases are TGTGCCAGCAGCTTATCGACTAGCGGGGACAATGAGCAGTTCTTC.

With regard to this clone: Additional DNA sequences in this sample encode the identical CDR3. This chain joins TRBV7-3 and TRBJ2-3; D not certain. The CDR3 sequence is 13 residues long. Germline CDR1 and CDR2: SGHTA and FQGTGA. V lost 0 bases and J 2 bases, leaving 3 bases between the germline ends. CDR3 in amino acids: CASSLTYTDTQYF. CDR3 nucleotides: TGTGCCAGCAGCTTAACGTACACAGATACGCAGTATTTT.

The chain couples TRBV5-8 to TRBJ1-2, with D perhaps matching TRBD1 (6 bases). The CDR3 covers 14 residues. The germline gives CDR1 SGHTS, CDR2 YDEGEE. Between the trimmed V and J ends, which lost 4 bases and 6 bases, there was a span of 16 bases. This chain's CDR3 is CASSLNRASHGYTF. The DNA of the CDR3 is TGTGCCAGCAGCCTCAACAGGGCTTCCCATGGCTACACCTTC.

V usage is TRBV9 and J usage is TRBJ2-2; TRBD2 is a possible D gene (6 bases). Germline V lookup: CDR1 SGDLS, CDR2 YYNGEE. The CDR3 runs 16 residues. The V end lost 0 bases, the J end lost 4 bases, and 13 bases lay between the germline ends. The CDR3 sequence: CASSVVGGVGTGELFF. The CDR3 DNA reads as TGTGCCAGCAGCGTAGTTGGAGGGGTGGGCACCGGGGAGCTGTTTTTT.

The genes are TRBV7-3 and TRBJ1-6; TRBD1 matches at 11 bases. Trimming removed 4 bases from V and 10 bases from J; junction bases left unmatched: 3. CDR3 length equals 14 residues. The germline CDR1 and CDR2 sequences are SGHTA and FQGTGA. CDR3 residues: CASSYRDRGSPLHF. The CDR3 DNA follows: TGTGCCAGCAGCTACCGGGACAGGGGGTCACCCCTCCACTTT.

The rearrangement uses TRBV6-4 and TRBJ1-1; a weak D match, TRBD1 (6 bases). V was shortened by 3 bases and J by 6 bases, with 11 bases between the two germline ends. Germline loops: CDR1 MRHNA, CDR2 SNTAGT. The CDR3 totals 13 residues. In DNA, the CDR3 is TGTGCCAGCAGTGAAAGGGGGGGATCTGAAGCTTTCTTT. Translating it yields CASSERGGSEAFF.

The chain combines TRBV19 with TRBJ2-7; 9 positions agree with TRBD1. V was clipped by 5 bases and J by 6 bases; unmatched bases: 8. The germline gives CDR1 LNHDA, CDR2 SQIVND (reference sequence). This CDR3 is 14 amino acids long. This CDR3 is CASSPTGGFGEQYF. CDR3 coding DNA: TGTGCCAGTAGTCCGACAGGGGGTTTCGGCGAGCAGTACTTC.

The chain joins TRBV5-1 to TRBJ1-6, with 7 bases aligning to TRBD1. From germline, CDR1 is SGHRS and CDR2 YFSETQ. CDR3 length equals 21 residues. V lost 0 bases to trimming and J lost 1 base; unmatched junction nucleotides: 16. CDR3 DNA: TGCGCCAGCAGCTTGGTAGACTACCTTGGATCCAGGGGGTCCTATAATTCACCCCTCCACTTT. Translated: CASSLVDYLGSRGSYNSPLHF.

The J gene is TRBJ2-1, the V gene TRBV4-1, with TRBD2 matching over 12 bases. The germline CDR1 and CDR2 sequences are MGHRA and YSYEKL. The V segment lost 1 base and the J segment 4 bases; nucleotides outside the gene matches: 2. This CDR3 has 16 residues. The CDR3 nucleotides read TGCGCCAGCAGCCAAGCGCTAGCGGGGGGGTACAATGAGCAGTTCTTC. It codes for CASSQALAGGYNEQFF.

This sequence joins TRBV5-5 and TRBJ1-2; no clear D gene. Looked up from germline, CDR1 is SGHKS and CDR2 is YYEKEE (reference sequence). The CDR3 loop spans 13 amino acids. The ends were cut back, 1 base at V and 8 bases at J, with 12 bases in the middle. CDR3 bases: TGTGCCAGCAGCTTGATGGCCCCTTGGGGCTACACCTTC. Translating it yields CASSLMAPWGYTF.

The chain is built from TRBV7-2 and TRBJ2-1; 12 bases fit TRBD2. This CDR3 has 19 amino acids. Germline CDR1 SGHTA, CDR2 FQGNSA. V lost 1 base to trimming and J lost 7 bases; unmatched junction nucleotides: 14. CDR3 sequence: CASSLVVLASGGESNEQFF. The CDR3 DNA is TGTGCCAGCAGCTTAGTAGTGTTGGCTAGCGGGGGGGAAAGTAATGAGCAGTTCTTC. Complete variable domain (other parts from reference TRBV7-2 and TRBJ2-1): GAGVSQSPSNKVTEKGKDVELRCDPISGHTALYWYRQSLGQGLEFLIYFQGNSAPDKSGLPSDRFSAERTGGSVSTLTIQRTQQEDSAVYLCASSLVVLASGGESNEQFFGPGTRLTVL.

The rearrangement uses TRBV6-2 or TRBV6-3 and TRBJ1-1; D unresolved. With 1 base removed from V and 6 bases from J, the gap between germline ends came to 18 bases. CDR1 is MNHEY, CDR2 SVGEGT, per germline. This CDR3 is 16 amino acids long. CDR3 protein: CASSYWQAQAEPEAFF. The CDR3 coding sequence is TGTGCCAGCAGTTACTGGCAGGCCCAGGCCGAACCTGAAGCTTTCTTT.

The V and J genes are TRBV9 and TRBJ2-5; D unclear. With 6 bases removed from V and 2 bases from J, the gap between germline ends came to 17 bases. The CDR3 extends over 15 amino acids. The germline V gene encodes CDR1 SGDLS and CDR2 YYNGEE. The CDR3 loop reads CASTNGYGLQETQYF. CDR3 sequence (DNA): TGTGCCAGCACAAACGGGTACGGCCTACAAGAGACCCAGTACTTC.

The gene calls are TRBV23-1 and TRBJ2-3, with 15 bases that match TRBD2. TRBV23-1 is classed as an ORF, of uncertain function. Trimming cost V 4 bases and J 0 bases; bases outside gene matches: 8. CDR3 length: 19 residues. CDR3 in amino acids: CASSPEGLAGGGSTDTQYF. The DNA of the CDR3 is TGCGCCAGCAGTCCCGAGGGACTAGCGGGGGGAGGGAGCACAGATACGCAGTATTTT.

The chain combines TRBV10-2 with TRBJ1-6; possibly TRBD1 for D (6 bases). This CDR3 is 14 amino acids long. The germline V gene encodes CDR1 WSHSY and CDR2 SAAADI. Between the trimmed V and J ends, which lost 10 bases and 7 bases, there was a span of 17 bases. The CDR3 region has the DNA TGCGCCACCAGATTGGACAGATACAATTCACCCCTCCACTTT. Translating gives CATRLDRYNSPLHF.

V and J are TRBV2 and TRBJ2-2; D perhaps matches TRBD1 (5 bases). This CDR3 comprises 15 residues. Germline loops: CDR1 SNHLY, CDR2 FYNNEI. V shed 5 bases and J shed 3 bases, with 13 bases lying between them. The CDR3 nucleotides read TGTGCCAGCAGTCAACTGGGGCGGCACACCGGGGAGCTGTTTTTT. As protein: CASSQLGRHTGELFF.